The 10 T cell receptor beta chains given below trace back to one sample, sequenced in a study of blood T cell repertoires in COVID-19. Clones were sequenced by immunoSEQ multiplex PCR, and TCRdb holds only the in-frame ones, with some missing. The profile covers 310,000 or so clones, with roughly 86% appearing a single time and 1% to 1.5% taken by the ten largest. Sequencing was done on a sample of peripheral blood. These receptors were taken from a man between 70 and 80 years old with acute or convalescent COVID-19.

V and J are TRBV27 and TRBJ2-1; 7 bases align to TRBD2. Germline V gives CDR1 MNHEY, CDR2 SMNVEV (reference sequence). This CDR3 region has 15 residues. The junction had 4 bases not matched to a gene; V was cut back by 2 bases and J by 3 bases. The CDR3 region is CASSLAGEYYNEQFF. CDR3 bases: TGTGCCAGCAGTTTAGCGGGAGAATACTACAATGAGCAGTTCTTC.

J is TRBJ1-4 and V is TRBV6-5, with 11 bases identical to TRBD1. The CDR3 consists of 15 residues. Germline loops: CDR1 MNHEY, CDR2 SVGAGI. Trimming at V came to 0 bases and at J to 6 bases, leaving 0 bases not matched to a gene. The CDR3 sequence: CASSYSGQGDEKLFF. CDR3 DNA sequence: TGTGCCAGCAGTTACTCGGGACAGGGGGATGAAAAACTGTTTTTT.

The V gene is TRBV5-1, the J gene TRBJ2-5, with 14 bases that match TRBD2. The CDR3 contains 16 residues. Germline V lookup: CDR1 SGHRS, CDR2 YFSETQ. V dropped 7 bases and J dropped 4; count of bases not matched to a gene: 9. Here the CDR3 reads CASATSGGASAETQYF. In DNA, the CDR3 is TGCGCCAGCGCGACTAGCGGGGGGGCCTCTGCAGAGACCCAGTACTTC. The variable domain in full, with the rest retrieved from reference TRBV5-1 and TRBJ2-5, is KAGVTQTPRYLIKTRGQQVTLSCSPISGHRSVSWYQQTPGQGLQFLFEYFSETQRNKGNFPGRFSGRQFSNSRSEMNVSTLELGDSALYLCASATSGGASAETQYFGPGTRLLVL.

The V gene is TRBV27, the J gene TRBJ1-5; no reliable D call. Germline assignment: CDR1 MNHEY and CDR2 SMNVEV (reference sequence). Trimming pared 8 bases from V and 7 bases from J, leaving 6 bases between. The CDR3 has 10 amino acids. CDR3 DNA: TGTGCCAGCCCCAGGCAGCCCCAGCATTTT. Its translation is CASPRQPQHF.

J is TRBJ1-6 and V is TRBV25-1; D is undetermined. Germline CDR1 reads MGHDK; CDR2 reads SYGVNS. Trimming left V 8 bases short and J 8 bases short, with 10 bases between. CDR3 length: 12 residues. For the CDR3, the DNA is TGTGCCAGCTCCCGGTCTCATTCACCCCTCCACTTT. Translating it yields CASSRSHSPLHF.

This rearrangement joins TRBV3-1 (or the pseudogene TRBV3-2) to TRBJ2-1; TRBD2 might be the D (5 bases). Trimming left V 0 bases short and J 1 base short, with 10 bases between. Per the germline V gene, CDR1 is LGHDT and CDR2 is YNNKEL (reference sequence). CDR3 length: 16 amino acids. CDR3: CASSQEERTSYNEQFF. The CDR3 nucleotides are TGTGCCAGCAGCCAAGAAGAGCGGACTTCCTACAATGAGCAGTTCTTC.

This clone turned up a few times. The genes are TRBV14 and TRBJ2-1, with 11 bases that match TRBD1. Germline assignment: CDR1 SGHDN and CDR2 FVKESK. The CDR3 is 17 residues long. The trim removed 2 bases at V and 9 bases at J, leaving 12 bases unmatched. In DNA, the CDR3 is TGTGCCAGCAGCCAATTACGGTTGGACAGGGGGCTCAGTGAGCAGTTCTTC. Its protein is CASSQLRLDRGLSEQFF.

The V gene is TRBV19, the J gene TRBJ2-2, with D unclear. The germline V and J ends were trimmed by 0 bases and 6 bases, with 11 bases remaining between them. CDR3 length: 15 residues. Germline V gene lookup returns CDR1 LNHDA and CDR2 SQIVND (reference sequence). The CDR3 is CASSIDRVRSGELFF. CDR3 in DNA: TGTGCCAGTAGTATAGATCGAGTGCGTTCCGGGGAGCTGTTTTTT.

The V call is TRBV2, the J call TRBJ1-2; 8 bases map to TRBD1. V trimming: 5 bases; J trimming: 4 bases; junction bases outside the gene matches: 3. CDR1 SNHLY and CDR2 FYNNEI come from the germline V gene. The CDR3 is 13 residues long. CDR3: CASSTGGPYGYTF. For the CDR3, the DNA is TGTGCCAGCAGTACAGGGGGACCCTATGGCTACACCTTC.

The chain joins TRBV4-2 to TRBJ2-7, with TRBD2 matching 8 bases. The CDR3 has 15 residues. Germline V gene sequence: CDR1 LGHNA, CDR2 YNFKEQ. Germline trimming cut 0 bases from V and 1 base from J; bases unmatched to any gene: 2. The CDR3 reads CASSQDRGGSYEQYF. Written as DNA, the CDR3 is TGTGCCAGCAGCCAAGATCGGGGGGGTTCCTACGAGCAGTACTTC.